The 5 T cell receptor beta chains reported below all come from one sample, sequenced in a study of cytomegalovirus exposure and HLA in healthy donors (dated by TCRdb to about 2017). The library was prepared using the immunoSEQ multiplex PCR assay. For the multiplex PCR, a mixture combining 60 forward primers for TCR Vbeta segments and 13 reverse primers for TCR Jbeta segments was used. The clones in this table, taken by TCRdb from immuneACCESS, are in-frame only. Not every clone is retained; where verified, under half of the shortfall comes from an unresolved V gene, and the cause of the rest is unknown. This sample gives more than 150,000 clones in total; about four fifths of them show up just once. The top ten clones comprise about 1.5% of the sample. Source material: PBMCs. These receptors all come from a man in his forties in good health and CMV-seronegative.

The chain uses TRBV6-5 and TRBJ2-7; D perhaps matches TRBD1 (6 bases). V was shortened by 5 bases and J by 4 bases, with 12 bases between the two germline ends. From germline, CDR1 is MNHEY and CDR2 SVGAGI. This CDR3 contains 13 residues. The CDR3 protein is CASSIRTDYEQYF. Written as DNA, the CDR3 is TGTGCCAGCAGTATTCGGACAGATTACGAGCAGTACTTC.

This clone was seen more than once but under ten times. The DNA for the CDR3 is TGTGCCAGCAGCTTCAGGGGGCCGGGGTACACTGAAGCTTTCTTT. Protein product: CASSFRGPGYTEAFF. This chain connects TRBV11-2 to TRBJ1-1; TRBD1 agrees at 8 bases. The CDR3 extends over 15 amino acids. Germline CDR1 reads SGHAT; CDR2 reads FQNNGV. Trimming took 3 bases from V and 3 from J; bases not matched to a gene: 6.

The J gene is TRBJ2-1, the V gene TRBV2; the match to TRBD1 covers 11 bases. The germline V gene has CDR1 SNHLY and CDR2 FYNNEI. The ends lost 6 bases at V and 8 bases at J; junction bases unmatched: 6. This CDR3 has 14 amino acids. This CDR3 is CASRTDRGPDEQFF. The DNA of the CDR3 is TGTGCCAGCAGGACGGACAGGGGGCCAGATGAGCAGTTCTTC.

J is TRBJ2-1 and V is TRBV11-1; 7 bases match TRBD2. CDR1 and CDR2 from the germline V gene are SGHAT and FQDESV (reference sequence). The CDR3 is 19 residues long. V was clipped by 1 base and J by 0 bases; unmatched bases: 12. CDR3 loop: CASSLGLRGSLISYNEQFF. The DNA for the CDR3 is TGTGCCAGCAGCTTAGGCTTGCGCGGGAGTTTGATCTCCTACAATGAGCAGTTCTTC.

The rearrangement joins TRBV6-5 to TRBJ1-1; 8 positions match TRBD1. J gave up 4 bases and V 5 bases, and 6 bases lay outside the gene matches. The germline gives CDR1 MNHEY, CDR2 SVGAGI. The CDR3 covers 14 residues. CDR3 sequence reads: CASSPAGGGTEAFF. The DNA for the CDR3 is TGTGCCAGCAGTCCCGCAGGGGGCGGCACTGAAGCTTTCTTT.